This TCR beta chain derives from a study of response to subunit inactivated influenza vaccine. General observations from the study: The authors put forward the suggestion that each seasonal influenza vaccination may bring in only a limited number of new T cells.

The V end lost 7 bases, the J end lost 0 bases, and 13 bases lay between the germline ends. The length of the CDR3 is 15 residues. CDR1 and CDR2 (germline): MNHEY, SMNVEV (reference sequence). TCRdb itself ran the RT-PCR reads through MiXCR, one entry per CDR3 protein. The sample carries hundreds of thousands of distinct CDR3 sequences, more than 15% recorded once. This clonotype turned up a few times. Its cognate antigen is unknown. The sequence was collected from a man between 50 and 69 years old who received an inactivated influenza vaccine. The sequences come from CD4+ T cells sorted from PBMCs, collected roughly 24 months after vaccination. The chain has TRBV27 and TRBJ2-1; the D gene is possibly TRBD2 (6 bases). The CDR3 region has the DNA TGTGCCAGCACTCCAGGCGGGAACTCCTACAATGAGCAGTTCTTC. Translation: CASTPGGNSYNEQFF.